One sample yielded the 9 T cell receptor beta chains listed below, sequenced in a study of cytomegalovirus exposure and HLA in healthy donors. Use of 60 Vbeta and 13 Jbeta primers characterized the PCR. Using immunoSEQ multiplex PCR, the repertoire was profiled, and TCRdb retains in-frame clones only, with some absent. This listing includes 60,000 to 85,000 clones. Sequenced: PBMCs. The receptors shown here come from a middle-aged man in good health and CMV-seropositive.

This chain uses TRBV5-1 with TRBJ1-1; D unclear. Germline CDR1 reads SGHRS; CDR2 reads YFSETQ. The ends were cut back, 2 bases at V and 0 bases at J, with 17 bases in the middle. The CDR3 runs to 17 residues. The CDR3 coding sequence is TGCGCCAGCAGCTTTGGATCACTAGCCTCGATGAACACTGAAGCTTTCTTT. It yields the protein CASSFGSLASMNTEAFF.

The V gene is TRBV5-4, the J gene TRBJ2-5; 7 bases fit TRBD1. Germline CDR1 reads SGHNT; CDR2 reads YYREEE (reference sequence). With V trimmed by 2 bases and J by 3 bases, 1 base remained unmatched. The CDR3 runs 13 residues. This CDR3 reads CASSFGQEETQYF. In DNA, the CDR3 is TGTGCCAGCAGCTTTGGACAGGAAGAGACCCAGTACTTC.

The chain's CDR3 is CGGVGDRTDTQYF. DNA of the CDR3: TGTGGGGGGGTTGGGGACCGCACAGATACGCAGTATTTT. The chain couples TRBV30 to TRBJ2-3, with D possibly TRBD2 on 6 matching bases. The CDR3 is made up of 13 amino acids. In germline, CDR1 is GTSNPN, CDR2 SVGIG (reference sequence).

The chain uses TRBV6-5 and TRBJ2-3, with TRBD1 as a possible D gene (5 bases). The CDR3 is 16 amino acids. Germline CDR1 and CDR2: MNHEY and SVGAGI. Trimming took off 2 bases at V and 3 bases at J, with 15 bases between the two ends. In DNA form, the CDR3 reads TGTGCCAGCAGTTACGCCAAGGGGATTCGAACAGATACGCAGTATTTT. It specifies CASSYAKGIRTDTQYF.

This CDR3 reads CASSPPTKPNTEAFF. CDR3 DNA sequence: TGTGCCAGCAGTCCTCCAACTAAACCCAACACTGAAGCTTTCTTT. This chain joins TRBV6-5 and TRBJ1-1; D is uncertain. The CDR3 runs to 15 residues. Germline CDR1 reads MNHEY; CDR2 reads SVGAGI. The V and J ends lost 5 bases and 2 bases respectively, with 15 bases between them.

The chain carries TRBV4-1 and TRBJ1-2, with D perhaps TRBD1 (6 bases). The V and J ends lost 1 base and 3 bases respectively, with 21 bases between them. Germline V gene sequence: CDR1 MGHRA, CDR2 YSYEKL. The CDR3 is 18 residues long. The DNA for the CDR3 is TGCGCCAGCAGCCAAGTAAATTTTTTGGGAGGGGGAGACTATGGCTACACCTTC. Translation gives CASSQVNFLGGGDYGYTF.

The gene calls are TRBV29-1 and TRBJ2-2; D is perhaps TRBD1 (5 bases). V lost 7 bases, J lost 2 bases, and 11 bases lay in between. There are 13 residues in the CDR3. Per germline, CDR1 SQVTM and CDR2 ANQGSEA. CDR3 protein: CSGGGVNTGELFF. DNA of the CDR3: TGCAGCGGGGGCGGAGTTAACACCGGGGAGCTGTTTTTT.

The V and J genes are TRBV2 and TRBJ1-4; D gene unclear. Deletions cut 11 bases from V and 0 bases from J, with 13 bases between. The CDR3 spans 14 residues. CDR1 and CDR2 from the germline V gene are SNHLY and FYNNEI. The CDR3 bases are TGTGCCTCCGGTTCAGGTTCAACTAATGAAAAACTGTTTTTT. This codes for CASGSGSTNEKLFF.

This chain connects TRBV4-1 to TRBJ1-1; D uncertain. Germline-derived CDR1 and CDR2 are MGHRA and YSYEKL. CDR3 length: 14 residues. V lost 4 bases to trimming and J lost 11 bases, with 20 bases between them. The CDR3 nucleotides are TGCGCCAGCAGCCGCCCCTTCGACTCGAGATCTGCTTTCTTT. This codes for CASSRPFDSRSAFF.